This T cell receptor beta chain was sequenced in a study of T cell repertoires in cytomegalovirus infection. Overall study: The authors relied on CMV epitopes, both recently identified HLA-C-restricted and well-studied HLA-B-restricted. Matching HLA type and CMV infection were both indicated by public TCR beta signatures.

TCRdb called the reads again in MiXCR, with one record for every CDR3 protein. The data hold approximately 350,000 distinct CDR3 sequences, with roughly 36% observed a single time. CDR3 length: 14 amino acids. Trimming stripped 1 base from V and 3 bases from J, with 9 bases between. Germline V gives CDR1 SGHTA, CDR2 FQGNSA. The study's findings and limits: The ex vivo response was dominated by HLA-C-restricted CMV-specific TCR beta clonotypes.

In this sample, this clonotype turned up many times. The antigen remains unidentified. This clonotype was obtained from a human donor in good health (CMV status not recorded). Some clones in this sample may be carry-over from other donors' samples. V and J are TRBV7-2 and TRBJ1-2; perhaps TRBD1 as D (5 bases). The specimen comprised cultured PBMCs, sampled from culture after CMV antigen stimulation. The CDR3: CASSLDPRDYGYTF. CDR3 DNA sequence: TGTGCCAGCAGCTTAGATCCCAGGGACTATGGCTACACCTTC.